A single TCR beta chain is shown here with its context. What antigen it recognizes has not been identified. Sequence at one end of the junction differs from germline and may be a read error. The sample originates from a study of blood T cells in healthy people across ages (dated by TCRdb to between 2014 and 2017). Context from the whole study: In model experiments, template switching captured about one uniquely barcoded TCR beta cDNA molecule for every two T cells. Using deep sequencing normalized with unique cDNA molecular identifiers, the study measured how TCR beta repertoire diversity changes with age. Donors were grouped into four age groups: young (average 16 years), middle-aged (around 39), aged (around 60) and long-lived (about 89). To avoid experimental bias, donors of different ages were distributed randomly across sequencing lanes. Using the same blood draw, the study looked at two additional independent replicas of 1 million unique cDNA reads for two donors, one aged 18 to 30 and the other aged 80 or older. Findings and caveats that apply to the study as a whole: As age increased, observed TCR beta diversity per million T cells dropped in a roughly linear way, and a significant reduction was already evident by age 40. The CMV infection status of donors was not known, potentially confounding age-related changes in expanded clonotypes. Observed TCR beta diversity correlated strongly with the percentage of naive T cells measured by flow cytometry. Estimates of total diversity from one million sequenced T cells were regarded as lower bounds and underestimates. Compared with the aged group, more naive CD4+ T cells, fewer expanded clones and increased TCR diversity were shown by the long-lived group, suggesting age selection. Because profiling used bulk unsorted PBMCs, naive and antigen-experienced compartments could not be compared conclusively.

Per the germline V gene (reference sequence), LGHDT is the CDR1 and YNNKEL is the CDR2. Including cysteine and phenylalanine, the CDR3 has 15 amino acids. CDR3 DNA only is kept here, 45 bases in frame from base 1. Systemically healthy Caucasian individuals from Russia, 35 to 40 in total and aged 6 to 90 years, were included as donors. Each donor gave approximately 9.3 milliliters of peripheral blood, collected into EDTA-treated Vacutainer tubes. PBMCs were isolated by Ficoll-Paque density-gradient centrifugation, with at least 7 million obtained per sample. Trizol reagent was used to extract total RNA from PBMCs, with at least 5.5 micrograms per sample. Naive CD45RAhigh/CD27high T cell percentages were measured by flow cytometry on a PBMC aliquot from every donor. Library method: 5' RACE. Sequenced on an Illumina HiSeq 2500. A second PCR of about 7 to 12 cycles was run with a J-beta primer mix and a sample-barcoded 5' primer. A template-switch 5' adaptor carrying 12 random nucleotides introduced a unique molecular identifier onto each TCR beta cDNA molecule. Each sample yielded at least 2.5 million CDR3-containing paired-end reads. First-strand cDNA was synthesized from all RNA with the Mint cDNA synthesis kit, primed by a TRBC-specific oligonucleotide. Following uracil-DNA glycosylase treatment, a first 18-cycle PCR with universal primers M1SS and BC2_uni_R was performed on all cDNA. Concerning the study's data processing: For normalization, 1 million high-quality reads, each with a distinct molecular identifier, were randomly selected from each sample. Instead of being binned into consensus sequences, reads with shared molecular identifiers were discarded. MiTCR, with a Q25 quality threshold and the strictest error-elimination algorithm, was used for CDR3 identification, clonotype clustering and error correction. Lower-bound total TCR beta diversity was estimated with a nonparametric unseen species model using Euler transformation. The raw public reads went through TCRdb reprocessing: fastp at Q25, MiXCR clone calling, in-frame beta chains kept. Identical CDR3 proteins give one entry, which carries the most common genes and DNA. TCRdb's processing, not the study's, gives the V and J calls here. For this sample there are 600,000 or so distinct CDR3 sequences; roughly 21% appear just once. The ten largest account for approximately 3.6% of the sample.

This chain joins TRBV3-1 to TRBJ2-1; the D gene assignment is perhaps TRBD1 or TRBD2, with each matching 5 bases. The TCR comes from a man in his 70s in good health. The specimen was blood. The DNA sequence is given as TGTGCCAGCAGCCCGCCGGGACCCCGCTACAATGAGCAGCTCTTC. Its protein product is CASSPPGPRYNEQLF.